These T cell receptor beta chains were read from a single sample in a study of Ad26.COV2.S vaccination and SARS-CoV-2 variants. This table comes from immunoSEQ multiplex PCR, and its TCRdb copy is limited to in-frame clones, with some not included. The data show some 340,000 clones, roughly 86% seen once. The sample here was peripheral blood, taken in a trial of Ad26.COV2.S vaccine versus placebo. These receptor sequences come from a person aged 18-60 years who received the Ad26.COV2.S COVID-19 vaccine or a placebo. The CDR3 runs from the conserved cysteine through the conserved F or W. A D gene is named only where the DNA matches it firmly. Only some rows state a clone size, as once, few, many or a class for expanded clones.

>.|TRBJ2-1|TRBV7-2|.
TGTGCCAGCAGCTTAGCGGGGGCCGGCTACAATGAGCAGTTCTTC
CASSLAGAGYNEQFF
>TRBD1|TRBJ2-7|TRBV13|.
TGTGCCAGCAGCGATCCCAGGGGGCGCAGCTCCTACGAGCAGTACTTC
CASSDPRGRSSYEQYF
>.|TRBJ2-1|TRBV3-1/TRBV3-2|.
TGTGCCAGCAGCCTGAGCATACAGGGATTCTCCTACAATGAGCAGTTCTTC
CASSLSIQGFSYNEQFF
>TRBD2|TRBJ2-7|TRBV2|.
TGTGCCAGCCACCGGCCGTCGGGGGGGCACGAGCAGTACTTC
CASHRPSGGHEQYF
>.|TRBJ2-7|TRBV5-1|.
TGCGCCAGCAGCTTCAGGACGGCTACCTACGAGCAGTACTTC
CASSFRTATYEQYF
>TRBD1|TRBJ2-3|TRBV7-9|.
TGTGCCAGCAGCCCTGGGACAGCGAGCACAGATACGCAGTATTTT
CASSPGTASTDTQYF
>.|TRBJ1-1|TRBV5-1|.
TGCGCCAGCAGCCCAGACTCGGGGCGAAGCACTGAAGCTTTCTTT
CASSPDSGRSTEAFF
>TRBD2|TRBJ2-3|TRBV7-6|.
TGTGCCAGCAGCCCCAACCCATCTATCGGGGGGGCAATTACGGCAGATACGCAGTATTTT
CASSPNPSIGGAITADTQYF
>.|TRBJ1-2|TRBV2|few
TGTGCCAGCAGTTCATCCCCCAACTATGGCTACACCTTC
CASSSSPNYGYTF
>.|TRBJ1-5|TRBV6-6|.
TGTGCCAGCAGTTACGAGGCAGAGGGCAATCAGCCCCAGCATTTT
CASSYEAEGNQPQHF
>.|TRBJ2-5|TRBV5-1|once
TGCGCCAGCAGCTTGGGGCAGGTCCTCCAAGAGACCCAGTACTTC
CASSLGQVLQETQYF
>TRBD1|TRBJ2-2|TRBV30|.
TGTGCCTGGAGAACCCCCCGGGCAGGGGGAACCGGGGAGCTGTTTTTT
CAWRTPRAGGTGELFF
>.|TRBJ1-2|TRBV18|.
TGTGCCAGCTCACCACCGGGGGATACCTATGGTAACTATGGCTACACCTTC
CASSPPGDTYGNYGYTF
>.|TRBJ2-7|TRBV4-1|.
TGCGCCAGCAGCCAATCGGGCCAGCGAACCTCCTACGAGCAGTACTTC
CASSQSGQRTSYEQYF
>.|TRBJ2-5|TRBV6-5|.
TGTGCCAGCAGTTACTCGCCCGGGAGCCAAGAGACCCAGTACTTC
CASSYSPGSQETQYF
>TRBD1|TRBJ2-7|TRBV18|once
TGTGCCAGCTCCCAGGGACAGGGGTCGACCTACGAGCAGTACTTC
CASSQGQGSTYEQYF
>TRBD1|TRBJ2-2|TRBV18|once
TGTGCCAGCTCACCATTGGGACAGGGGAACACCGGGGAGCTGTTTTTT
CASSPLGQGNTGELFF
>.|TRBJ2-7|TRBV29-1|.
TGCAGCGTTGGTGGGCAGGGCTACGAGCAGTACTTC
CSVGGQGYEQYF
>TRBD1|TRBJ1-1|TRBV30|once
TGTGCCGGCAAACGGGACAGGTTGACTGAAGCTTTCTTT
CAGKRDRLTEAFF
>.|TRBJ1-2|TRBV11-3|.
TGTGCCAGCAGCTTAGACTGGGGGGACTATGGCTACACCTTC
CASSLDWGDYGYTF
>.|TRBJ1-2|TRBV11-2|.
TGTGCCAGCAGCCCCTCCGGGGGTGACTATGGCTACACCTTC
CASSPSGGDYGYTF
>.|TRBJ1-5|TRBV12-2|.
TGTGCAAGTCGTTTTAGCAATCAGCCCCAGCATTTT
CASRFSNQPQHF
>.|TRBJ2-7|TRBV25-1|.
TGTGCCAGCCTCCGGGACATCTACTCCTACGAGCAGTACTTC
CASLRDIYSYEQYF
>TRBD1|TRBJ2-5|TRBV4-1|.
TGCGCCAGCAGTCCGTTCGGACAGGGGGCAGTGACCCAGTACTTC
CASSPFGQGAVTQYF
>.|TRBJ2-3|TRBV27|.
TGTGCCAGCAACCCCCTCGGAGAGGGCACAGATACGCAGTATTTT
CASNPLGEGTDTQYF
>.|TRBJ2-7|TRBV6-5|.
TGTGCCAGCAGCCTACAGGGTATGATCTACGAGCAGTACTTC
CASSLQGMIYEQYF
>.|TRBJ2-3|TRBV25-1|.
TGTGCCAGCAGTGAACCTGGCTCAAGGGCAGATACGCAGTATTTT
CASSEPGSRADTQYF
>.|TRBJ1-5|TRBV5-1|.
TGCGCCAGCAGCTCCGTCGGTGGGCAGCCCCAGCATTTT
CASSSVGGQPQHF
>TRBD1|TRBJ2-3|TRBV10-3|.
TGTGCCATCGGCGTGAGACAGGGGGGCACAGATACGCAGTATTTT
CAIGVRQGGTDTQYF
>TRBD1|TRBJ1-1|TRBV7-9|.
TGTGCCAGCAGCCCCCGACAGGGGGCTAACACTGAAGCTTTCTTT
CASSPRQGANTEAFF
>.|TRBJ1-2|TRBV29-1|.
TGCAGCGTTGAAGTCGGCAGAAACTATGGCTACACCTTC
CSVEVGRNYGYTF